The 16 T cell receptor beta chains given below trace back to one sample, sequenced in a study of OX40 agonist ivuxolimab in advanced cancers. Measured with immunoSEQ multiplex PCR; TCRdb has only the in-frame clones, and not every one. The sample consists of tens of thousands of clones, around 90% of them appearing once. The sequences come from CD4+ or CD8+ T cells sorted from blood, collected in a trial of the OX40 agonist ivuxolimab. The source is an adult with an advanced solid tumor such as melanoma, head and neck, liver or kidney cancer.

The chain links TRBV7-8 to TRBJ1-1; the D is unclear. The V and J ends lost 1 base and 2 bases respectively, with 8 bases between them. Germline assignment: CDR1 SGHVS and CDR2 FQNEAQ. CDR3 size: 14 residues. In nucleotides, the CDR3 is TGTGCCAGCAGCTTAGTAACCCAAAACACTGAAGCTTTCTTT. Translation gives CASSLVTQNTEAFF.

The CDR3 DNA sequence: TGCGCCAGCAGTGAGTCTGGCGGGAGGGGAAACATTCAGTACTTC. Its translation: CASSESGGRGNIQYF. This chain connects TRBV10-2 to TRBJ2-4; the match to TRBD2 covers 9 bases. CDR1 is WSHSY and CDR2 is SAAADI in the germline V gene. V lost 0 bases, J lost 6 bases, and 3 bases stayed unmatched. This CDR3 region has 15 residues.

The chain links TRBV5-4 to TRBJ2-2, with D possibly being TRBD1 (7 bases). Germline V gives CDR1 SGHNT, CDR2 YYREEE (reference sequence). Trimming left V 0 bases short and J 8 bases short, with 14 bases between. The CDR3 loop spans 15 amino acids. CDR3 in DNA: TGTGCCAGCAGCTTGGGTGGAGGGGGCTTTGGGGAGCTGTTTTTT. Its translation is CASSLGGGGFGELFF.

The gene calls are TRBV5-1 and TRBJ2-5; D is possibly TRBD1 (6 bases). Germline CDR1 is SGHRS and CDR2 is YFSETQ. Trimming left V 3 bases short and J 1 base short, with 25 bases between. The CDR3 sequence is 19 residues long. The CDR3 region is CASSSQTEKRTAPQETQYF. The CDR3 nucleotides read TGCGCCAGCAGCTCCCAAACGGAAAAACGGACAGCCCCCCAAGAGACCCAGTACTTC.

This clone was observed a single time. The CDR3 sequence: CASSTTSGNYNEQFF. The CDR3 DNA reads TGTGCCAGCAGCACAACTAGCGGGAATTACAATGAGCAGTTCTTC. The chain is built from TRBV4-2 and TRBJ2-1; 10 nucleotides align to TRBD2. This CDR3 has 15 amino acids. CDR1 is LGHNA and CDR2 is YNFKEQ in the germline V gene. Trimming cost V 5 bases and J 4 bases; bases outside gene matches: 5.

The chain uses TRBV7-9 and TRBJ2-7; 7 nucleotides line up with TRBD2. J gave up 4 bases and V 3 bases, and 9 bases lay outside the gene matches. The germline gives CDR1 SEHNR, CDR2 FQNEAQ (reference sequence). The CDR3 is 15 residues long. The CDR3, as DNA: TGTGCCAGCAGCTTGTCCGGCGGGGGATCTTACGAGCAGTACTTC. As protein: CASSLSGGGSYEQYF.

The V gene is TRBV28, the J gene TRBJ2-2; 10 bases line up with TRBD1. CDR1 is MDHEN and CDR2 is SYDVKM in the germline V gene. The trim removed 6 bases at V and 5 bases at J, leaving 12 bases unmatched. The CDR3 runs 17 residues. DNA for the CDR3: TGTGCCAGCAGGCCGCCACCGGGACAGGGGTTAACCGGGGAGCTGTTTTTT. It codes for CASRPPPGQGLTGELFF.

The rearrangement joins TRBV5-6 to TRBJ2-2; no definite D call. Deletions cut 4 bases from V and 6 bases from J, with 16 bases between. Germline V gives CDR1 SGHDT, CDR2 YYEEEE. This CDR3 contains 15 residues. In DNA form, the CDR3 reads TGTGCCAGCAGCCTCATTTGGGCAGGCGCCGGGGAGCTGTTTTTT. This gives the protein CASSLIWAGAGELFF.

J is TRBJ1-4 and V is TRBV6-1, with no clear D. With 2 bases removed from V and 7 bases from J, the gap between germline ends came to 14 bases. Germline V lookup: CDR1 MNHNS, CDR2 SASEGT. The CDR3 is made up of 15 amino acids. This chain's CDR3 is CASSEIRGISEKLFF. CDR3 DNA sequence: TGTGCCAGCAGTGAAATTCGGGGAATTAGTGAAAAACTGTTTTTT.

The chain carries TRBV5-1 and TRBJ2-3, with D uncertain. The germline V gene has CDR1 SGHRS and CDR2 YFSETQ. The CDR3 totals 15 residues. V was trimmed by 4 bases and J by 0 bases, leaving 12 bases between them. CDR3 sequence (DNA): TGCGCCAGCAGCCTAGGACCCCCGAGCACAGATACGCAGTATTTT. This sequence encodes CASSLGPPSTDTQYF. The entire variable domain, with the rest obtained from reference TRBV5-1 and TRBJ2-3, is as follows: KAGVTQTPRYLIKTRGQQVTLSCSPISGHRSVSWYQQTPGQGLQFLFEYFSETQRNKGNFPGRFSGRQFSNSRSEMNVSTLELGDSALYLCASSLGPPSTDTQYFGPGTRLTVL.

The V gene is TRBV5-4, the J gene TRBJ2-3; D is unclear. With 2 bases removed from V and 6 bases from J, the gap between germline ends came to 13 bases. The CDR3 loop spans 14 amino acids. Germline lookup yields CDR1 SGHNT and CDR2 YYREEE (reference sequence). The CDR3 region is CASSFDSRIDTQYF. CDR3 sequence (DNA): TGTGCCAGCAGCTTTGATAGTCGAATTGATACGCAGTATTTT.

The CDR3 DNA reads as TGCAATACCGGGGATCAAGAGACCCAGTACTTC. Translated, it gives CNTGDQETQYF. The genes are TRBV20-1 and TRBJ2-5, with D possibly matching TRBD2 (5 bases). The CDR3 has 11 amino acids. Per the germline V gene, CDR1 is DFQATT and CDR2 is SNEGSKA (reference sequence).

V is TRBV30 and J is TRBJ2-5; 10 positions agree with TRBD2. Germline V lookup: CDR1 GTSNPN, CDR2 SVGIG (reference sequence). The CDR3 extends over 12 amino acids. V trimming: 4 bases; J trimming: 11 bases; junction bases outside the gene matches: 7. The CDR3 nucleotides are TGTGCCTGGACCCCACTAGCGGGGCAACAGTACTTC. This gives the protein CAWTPLAGQQYF.

This clone appeared a few times. The chain joins TRBV7-9 to TRBJ2-7; 13 bases are shared with TRBD2. J was trimmed by 5 bases and V by 5 bases; bases with no gene match: 3. The length of the CDR3 is 14 residues. CDR1 is SEHNR and CDR2 is FQNEAQ in the germline V gene (reference sequence). In nucleotides, the CDR3 is TGTGCCAGCAGCCCGGGACTAGCGGGACACGAGCAGTACTTC. This translates into CASSPGLAGHEQYF.

V gene TRBV28 combines with J gene TRBJ2-7; TRBD1 might be the D (5 bases). This CDR3 is built from 12 residues. Trimming removed 8 bases at V and 2 bases at J, with 10 bases between. Germline V gene sequence: CDR1 MDHEN, CDR2 SYDVKM. The CDR3 reads CASLQGPYEQYF. CDR3 nucleotide sequence: TGTGCCAGCCTCCAGGGCCCCTACGAGCAGTACTTC.

The chain has TRBV6-5 and TRBJ1-5; D perhaps matches TRBD1 (6 bases). The ends were cut back, 5 bases at V and 6 bases at J, with 17 bases in the middle. The CDR3 covers 15 residues. Germline CDR1 reads MNHEY; CDR2 reads SVGAGI. The CDR3 sequence: CASSPYLGAAQPQHF. The DNA for the CDR3 is TGTGCCAGCAGTCCCTACCTGGGGGCTGCTCAGCCCCAGCATTTT.